This T cell receptor (beta chain) was captured in a study of shared clonotypes between healthy human individuals. In the case of this clone: This specimen includes other DNA sequences encoding the same CDR3.

Assay used: immunoSEQ multiplex PCR; TCRdb lists only in-frame clones, some missing. The sample includes 2 million to 2.5 million clones, about 90% of them seen just once. CDR3 length: 14 amino acids. CDR1 is MDHEN, CDR2 SYDVKM, per germline. V gave up 3 bases and J gave up 3 bases; unmatched junction bases: 5. Sample: naive CD4+ T cells from PBMCs. As for subset: CD45RA+ positively selected. The sequence was collected from a man between 18 and 29 years old in good health. Some clones in this sample may be carry-over from other donors' samples. The J gene is TRBJ2-7, the V gene TRBV28; TRBD2 aligns across 7 bases. The CDR3: CASSLAGARYEQYF. CDR3 bases: TGTGCCAGCAGTTTGGCGGGAGCTCGCTACGAGCAGTACTTC.